Listed below are T cell receptor beta chains from one sample, sequenced in a study of technical replicates of blood from a few donors. Assay used: immunoSEQ multiplex PCR; TCRdb lists only in-frame clones, some missing. The table records approximately 70,000 clones, 92% of them present only once. The sequencing input was T cells isolated from PBMCs. Receptor source: a human donor in good health. CDR3s include the opening cysteine and the closing phenylalanine or tryptophan. D genes are given only for firm matches. Clone size, where shown, is once, few, many, or a class for clones that have expanded.

. | TRBD2 | TRBJ2-7 | TRBV5-4 | TGTGCCAGCAGCAGAACTCCGGGACTAGCGGGATACGAGCAGTACTTC | CASSRTPGLAGYEQYF
. | TRBD2 | TRBJ2-1 | TRBV27 | TGTGCCAGCAGGCCCCGGACTAGCGGGAGCATCGATGCCAATGAGCAGTTCTTC | CASRPRTSGSIDANEQFF
. | . | TRBJ2-1 | TRBV28 | TGTGCCAGCAGTTTAGGCCCCAATGAGCAGTTCTTC | CASSLGPNEQFF
. | . | TRBJ1-5 | TRBV9 | TGTGCCAGCAGCCTCGGGAGTAGCAATCAGCCCCAGCATTTT | CASSLGSSNQPQHF
. | TRBD2 | TRBJ2-1 | TRBV7-3 | TGTGCCAGCAGCTTAGGGCTAGCGGGGGTTGAGCAGTTCTTC | CASSLGLAGVEQFF
. | . | TRBJ1-5 | TRBV7-9 | TGTGCCAGCAGCGGACTGTCGACTCAGCCCCAGCATTTT | CASSGLSTQPQHF
. | . | TRBJ1-1 | TRBV6-6 | TGTGCCAGCAGCCGTTACAGGGCGAACACTGAAGCTTTCTTT | CASSRYRANTEAFF
. | . | TRBJ1-5 | TRBV19 | TGTGCCAGTAGTGCTGGACAGTACAATCAGCCCCAGCATTTT | CASSAGQYNQPQHF
. | . | TRBJ2-3 | TRBV6-5 | TGTGCCAGCAGTTACTCGTGGGCTACTGGCACAGATACGCAGTATTTT | CASSYSWATGTDTQYF
few | . | TRBJ2-2 | TRBV6-5 | TGTGCCAGCGGCAGGGGACCCGGGGAGCTGTTTTTT | CASGRGPGELFF
. | TRBD2 | TRBJ2-7 | TRBV6-5 | TGTGCCAGCTTCGCTAGCGGGGGATTTAAGCAGTACTTC | CASFASGGFKQYF
. | . | TRBJ2-7 | TRBV7-9 | TGTGCCAGCAGCTTAGAAGGGAGGGGGGAGAGTCTCTACGAGCAGTACTTC | CASSLEGRGESLYEQYF
. | TRBD1 | TRBJ2-5 | TRBV6-5 | TGTGCCAGCAGTTGGGACAGGGCCCAAGAGACCCAGTACTTC | CASSWDRAQETQYF
. | . | TRBJ2-7 | TRBV10-2 | TGCGCCAGCAGCCCCGACAGAGACTACGAGCAGTACTTC | CASSPDRDYEQYF
. | TRBD2 | TRBJ2-1 | TRBV5-1 | TGCGCCAGCAGCTTTTCTCCTAGCGGGAATTACAATGAGCAGTTCTTC | CASSFSPSGNYNEQFF